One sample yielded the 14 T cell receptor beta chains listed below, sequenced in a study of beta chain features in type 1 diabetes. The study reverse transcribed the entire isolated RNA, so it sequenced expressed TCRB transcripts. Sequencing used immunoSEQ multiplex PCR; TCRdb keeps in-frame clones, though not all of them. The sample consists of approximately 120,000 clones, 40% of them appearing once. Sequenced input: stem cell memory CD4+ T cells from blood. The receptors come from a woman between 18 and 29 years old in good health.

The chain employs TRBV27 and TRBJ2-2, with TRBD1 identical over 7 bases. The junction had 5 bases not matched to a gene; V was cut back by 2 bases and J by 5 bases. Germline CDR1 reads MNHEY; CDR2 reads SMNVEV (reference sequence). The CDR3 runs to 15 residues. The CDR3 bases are TGTGCCAGCAGTTTAACGGACAGGTTTACCGGGGAGCTGTTTTTT. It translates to CASSLTDRFTGELFF.

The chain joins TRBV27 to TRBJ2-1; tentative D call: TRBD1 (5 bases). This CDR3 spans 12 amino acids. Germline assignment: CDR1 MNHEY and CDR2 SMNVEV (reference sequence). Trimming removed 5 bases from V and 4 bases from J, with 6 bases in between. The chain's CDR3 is CASSPGYNEQFF. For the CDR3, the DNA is TGTGCCAGCAGTCCAGGGTACAATGAGCAGTTCTTC.

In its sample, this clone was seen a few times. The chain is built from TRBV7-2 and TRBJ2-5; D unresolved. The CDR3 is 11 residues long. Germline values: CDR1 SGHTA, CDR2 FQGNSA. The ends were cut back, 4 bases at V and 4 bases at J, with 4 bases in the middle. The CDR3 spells CASSSRETQYF. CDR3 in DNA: TGTGCCAGCAGCTCCAGAGAGACCCAGTACTTC.

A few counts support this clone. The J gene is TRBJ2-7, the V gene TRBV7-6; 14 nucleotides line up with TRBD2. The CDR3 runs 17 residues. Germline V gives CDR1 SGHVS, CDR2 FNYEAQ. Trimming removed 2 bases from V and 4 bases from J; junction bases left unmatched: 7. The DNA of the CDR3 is TGTGCCAGCAGCTTACGATTTGGGACTAGCGGGAGTTACGAGCAGTACTTC. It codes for CASSLRFGTSGSYEQYF.

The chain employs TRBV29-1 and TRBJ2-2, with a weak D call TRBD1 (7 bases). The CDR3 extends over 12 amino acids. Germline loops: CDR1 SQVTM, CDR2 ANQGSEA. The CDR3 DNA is TGCACCGCAGGGGGGACCACCGGGGAGCTGTTTTTT. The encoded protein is CTAGGTTGELFF.

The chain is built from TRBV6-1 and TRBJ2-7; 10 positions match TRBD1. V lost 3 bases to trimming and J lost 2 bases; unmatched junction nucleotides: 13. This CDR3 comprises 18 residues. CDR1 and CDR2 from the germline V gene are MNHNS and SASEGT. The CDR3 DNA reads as TGTGCCAGCAGTGATCAGCGACCCGGGACAGGGGTCCCCTACGAGCAGTACTTC. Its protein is CASSDQRPGTGVPYEQYF.

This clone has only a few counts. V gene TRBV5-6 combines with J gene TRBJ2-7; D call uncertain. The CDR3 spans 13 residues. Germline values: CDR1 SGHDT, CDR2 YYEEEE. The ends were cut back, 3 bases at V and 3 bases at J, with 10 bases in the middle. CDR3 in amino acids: CASSSPPIYEQYF. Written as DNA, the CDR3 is TGTGCCAGCAGCTCCCCCCCCATCTACGAGCAGTACTTC.

CDR3 bases: TGTGCCACTCGACAGGGCGACTGGGCCTACGAGCAGTACTTC. Encoded protein: CATRQGDWAYEQYF. The V and J genes are TRBV11-2 and TRBJ2-7; 7 bases align to TRBD1. The CDR3 totals 14 residues. V trimming: 10 bases; J trimming: 2 bases; junction bases outside the gene matches: 11. Looked up from germline, CDR1 is SGHAT and CDR2 is FQNNGV.

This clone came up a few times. As DNA, the CDR3 is TGTGCCAGCAGTTTTTCCGCAGGACAGGGGACCTATGGCTACACCTTC. It encodes CASSFSAGQGTYGYTF. The V call is TRBV27, the J call TRBJ1-2; TRBD1 matches 9 bases. Germline CDR1 MNHEY, CDR2 SMNVEV (reference sequence). This CDR3 is 16 amino acids long. V gave up 3 bases and J gave up 4 bases; unmatched junction bases: 9.

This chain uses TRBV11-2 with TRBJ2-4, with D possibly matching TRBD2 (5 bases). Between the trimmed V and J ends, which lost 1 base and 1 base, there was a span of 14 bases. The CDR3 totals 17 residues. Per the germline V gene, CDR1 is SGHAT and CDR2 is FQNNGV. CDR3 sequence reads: CASSLGWQPGAKNIQYF. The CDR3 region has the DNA TGTGCCAGCAGCTTAGGTTGGCAGCCGGGGGCCAAAAACATTCAGTACTTC.

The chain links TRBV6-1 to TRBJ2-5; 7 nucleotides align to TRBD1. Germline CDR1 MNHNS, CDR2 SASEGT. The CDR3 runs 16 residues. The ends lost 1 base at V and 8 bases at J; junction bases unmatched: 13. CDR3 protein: CASSEVARGTKRTQYF. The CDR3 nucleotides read TGTGCCAGCAGTGAAGTGGCCAGGGGGACGAAGAGAACCCAGTACTTC.

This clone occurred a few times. The CDR3 DNA reads TGTGCCAGCAGGGCAGGGCCGAACACTGAAGCTTTCTTT. It specifies CASRAGPNTEAFF. The chain couples TRBV7-6 to TRBJ1-1; D possibly corresponds to TRBD1 (5 bases). The V end was cut by 6 bases, the J end by 1 base, with 9 bases between. The CDR3 consists of 13 residues. Germline CDR1 and CDR2: SGHVS and FNYEAQ. The whole variable domain, remainder taken from reference TRBV7-6 and TRBJ1-1, is GAGVSQSPRYKVTKRGQDVALRCDPISGHVSLYWYRQALGQGPEFLTYFNYEAQQDKSGLPNDRFSAERPEGSISTLTIQRTEQRDSAMYRCASRAGPNTEAFFGQGTRLTVV.

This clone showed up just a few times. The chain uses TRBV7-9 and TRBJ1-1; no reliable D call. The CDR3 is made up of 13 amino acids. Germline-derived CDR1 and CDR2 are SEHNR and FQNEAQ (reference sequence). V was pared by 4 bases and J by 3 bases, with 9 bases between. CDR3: CASSSGSYTEAFF. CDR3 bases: TGTGCCAGCAGCTCGGGATCTTACACTGAAGCTTTCTTT.

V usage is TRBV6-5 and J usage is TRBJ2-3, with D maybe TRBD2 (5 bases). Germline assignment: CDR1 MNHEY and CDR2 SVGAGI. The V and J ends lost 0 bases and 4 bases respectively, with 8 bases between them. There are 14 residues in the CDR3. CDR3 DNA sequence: TGTGCCAGCAGTTACTCGGGAGTATCAGATACGCAGTATTTT. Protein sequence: CASSYSGVSDTQYF.